This is a list of T cell receptor beta chains from one sample in a study of T cell changes during pregnancy in multiple sclerosis. Using immunoSEQ multiplex PCR, the repertoire was profiled, and TCRdb retains in-frame clones only, with some absent. Here the sample spans 83,000 or so clones, 94% being singletons. Sequencing was performed on peripheral blood, taken after pregnancy. The receptors shown here come from a female donor in good health, enrolled as a control in a pregnancy study. Each CDR3 is given with its conserved first and last residue. Each record gives: J gene, V gene, CDR3 protein.

J gene: TRBJ2-1; V gene: TRBV5-4; CDR3 protein: CASSWGDPLREQFF
J gene: TRBJ2-7; V gene: TRBV19; CDR3 protein: CASSIRRADEQYF
J gene: TRBJ2-5; V gene: TRBV29-1; CDR3 protein: CSATSGGETQYF
J gene: TRBJ1-2; V gene: TRBV5-4; CDR3 protein: CASSPDGGNYGYTF
J gene: TRBJ1-1; V gene: TRBV27; CDR3 protein: CASSLSQGDMNTEAFF
J gene: TRBJ2-7; V gene: TRBV5-6; CDR3 protein: CASSFYRVSGEQYF
J gene: TRBJ2-1; V gene: TRBV28; CDR3 protein: CASSSLRRGSYNEQFF
J gene: TRBJ2-3; V gene: TRBV7-9; CDR3 protein: CASSLPRDFRTDTQYF
J gene: TRBJ1-1; V gene: TRBV28; CDR3 protein: CASSYRGSTEAFF
J gene: TRBJ2-2; V gene: TRBV18; CDR3 protein: CASSPRTGGTGELFF
J gene: TRBJ2-7; V gene: TRBV5-1; CDR3 protein: CASSLALATDEQYF
J gene: TRBJ1-1; V gene: TRBV7-8; CDR3 protein: CASSLAWVPGQGAKRTEAFF
J gene: TRBJ1-2; V gene: TRBV6-5; CDR3 protein: CASSYAGPYGYTF
J gene: TRBJ1-1; V gene: TRBV7-9; CDR3 protein: CASSPRLGQIEAFF
J gene: TRBJ2-2; V gene: TRBV19; CDR3 protein: CASSIDGSQTGELFF
J gene: TRBJ1-1; V gene: TRBV18; CDR3 protein: CASSPTGVGRNTEAFF
J gene: TRBJ2-1; V gene: TRBV10-3; CDR3 protein: CAISTSGRAIMSYNEQFF
J gene: TRBJ2-5; V gene: TRBV5-1; CDR3 protein: CASSPGTGDGETQYF
J gene: TRBJ2-7; V gene: TRBV2; CDR3 protein: CASSTGTGGAYEQYF
J gene: TRBJ1-1; V gene: TRBV6-1; CDR3 protein: CASRDSGTEAFF
J gene: TRBJ2-5; V gene: TRBV7-2; CDR3 protein: CASSPLAGAFRETQYF
J gene: TRBJ1-3; V gene: TRBV6-5; CDR3 protein: CASSYGRFSGNTIYF
J gene: TRBJ2-2; V gene: TRBV29-1; CDR3 protein: CSTTSGNTGELFF
J gene: TRBJ2-2; V gene: TRBV7-2; CDR3 protein: CASSLSVNTGELFF
J gene: TRBJ2-1; V gene: TRBV11-1; CDR3 protein: CASSLRDRYHEQFF
J gene: TRBJ1-1; V gene: TRBV4-1; CDR3 protein: CASSQGGQNTEAFF
J gene: TRBJ2-1; V gene: TRBV19; CDR3 protein: CASSSGPYNEQFF
J gene: TRBJ2-5; V gene: TRBV13; CDR3 protein: CASSLGGKETQYF
J gene: TRBJ1-1; V gene: TRBV5-4; CDR3 protein: CASSSKLNTEAFF
J gene: TRBJ2-7; V gene: TRBV6-1; CDR3 protein: CASSVDRGQFYEQYF
J gene: TRBJ2-1; V gene: TRBV2; CDR3 protein: CASMTSGSSGQFF
J gene: TRBJ1-1; V gene: TRBV5-1; CDR3 protein: CASSFSTGTMNTEAFF
J gene: TRBJ2-7; V gene: TRBV7-2; CDR3 protein: CASSLQGASYEQYF
J gene: TRBJ2-5; V gene: TRBV5-4; CDR3 protein: CASSLRLAEQGTQYF
J gene: TRBJ2-1; V gene: TRBV11-2; CDR3 protein: CASSLAGGYNEQFF
J gene: TRBJ1-1; V gene: TRBV20-1; CDR3 protein: CSARGRTEAFF
J gene: TRBJ2-7; V gene: TRBV7-2; CDR3 protein: CASSSRGVMSEQYF